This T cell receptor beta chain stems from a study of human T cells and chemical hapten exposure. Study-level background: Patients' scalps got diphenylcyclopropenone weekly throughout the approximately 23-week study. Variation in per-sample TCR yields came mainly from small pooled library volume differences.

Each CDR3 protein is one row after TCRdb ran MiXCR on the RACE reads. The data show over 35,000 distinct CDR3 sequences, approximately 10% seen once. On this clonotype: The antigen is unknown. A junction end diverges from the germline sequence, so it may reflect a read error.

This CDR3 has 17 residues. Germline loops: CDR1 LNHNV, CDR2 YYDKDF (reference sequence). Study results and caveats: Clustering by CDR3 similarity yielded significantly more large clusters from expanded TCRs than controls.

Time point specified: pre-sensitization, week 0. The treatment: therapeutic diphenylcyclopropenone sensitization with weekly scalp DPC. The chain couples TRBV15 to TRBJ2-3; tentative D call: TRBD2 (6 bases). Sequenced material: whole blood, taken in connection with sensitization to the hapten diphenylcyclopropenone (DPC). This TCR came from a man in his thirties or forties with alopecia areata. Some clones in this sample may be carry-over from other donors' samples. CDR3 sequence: CVTSRSGLGHRADTQYF. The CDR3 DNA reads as TGTGTCACCAGCAGATCGGGACTGGGGCATCGCGCAGATACGCAGTATTTT.